Each of the 20 T cell receptor beta chains below was sequenced from the same sample in a study of glioma-infiltrating T cells. Amplification of TCR alpha and beta CDR3 regions from RNA used iRepertoire nested multiplex PCR. TCRdb called the multiplex PCR reads again in MiXCR, with one record for every CDR3 protein. This table holds about 130,000 distinct CDR3 sequences, about 23% found once. Sequencing was carried out using glioma tissue, nonneoplastic brain tissue, or PBMCs (not recorded which). These receptors were obtained from a human donor with low-grade glioma or glioblastoma, undergoing nonglioma brain surgery, or in good health (not recorded which).

In the case of this clonotype: One base away lies a much larger clone, so this may be a sequencing read error. V is TRBV28 and J is TRBJ2-7; D is perhaps TRBD2 (5 bases). The V end was cut by 2 bases, the J end by 5 bases, with 19 bases between. This CDR3 contains 16 residues. In germline, CDR1 is MDHEN, CDR2 SYDVKM. CDR3 nucleotides: TGTGCCAGCAGTTTAAGAGGGCAACCCGGAGAGCACGAGCAGTACTTC. Amino acids: CASSLRGQPGEHEQYF.

V is TRBV7-9 and J is TRBJ1-6; D is uncertain. Germline assignment: CDR1 SEHNR and CDR2 FQNEAQ (reference sequence). The V gene lost 4 bases and the J gene lost 2 bases, with 9 bases spanning the gap. This CDR3 contains 15 residues. The CDR3 sequence: CASSSEVTYNSPLHF. Here the CDR3 DNA reads TGTGCCAGCAGCTCGGAGGTTACCTATAATTCACCCCTCCACTTT.

This clonotype showed up many times. The chain links TRBV28 to TRBJ2-2, with D unresolved. The CDR3 covers 15 residues. Germline V lookup: CDR1 MDHEN, CDR2 SYDVKM. V lost 3 bases, J lost 3 bases, and 11 bases lay in between. This CDR3 reads CASSLPGFDTGELFF. DNA of the CDR3: TGTGCCAGCAGTTTGCCTGGCTTCGACACCGGGGAGCTGTTTTTT.

This clonotype was counted a few times. The chain joins TRBV29-1 to TRBJ1-2; D is perhaps TRBD1 (5 bases). V shed 1 base and J shed 1 base, with 7 bases lying between them. Germline V gene sequence: CDR1 SQVTM, CDR2 ANQGSEA. This CDR3 contains 13 residues. CDR3 region: CSVEGGINYGYTF. The CDR3 DNA is TGCAGCGTTGAAGGGGGGATTAACTATGGCTACACCTTC. Together with reference TRBV29-1 and TRBJ1-2, the CDR3 gives the full variable domain: SAVISQKPSRDICQRGTSLTIQCQVDSQVTMMFWYRQQPGQSLTLIATANQGSEATYESGFVIDKFPISRPNLTFSTLTVSNMSPEDSSIYLCSVEGGINYGYTFGSGTRLTVV.

A note on this clonotype: A single base separates this from a much larger clone, so it may be a read error. The CDR3 sequence: CASSLRGESYEQYF. CDR3 sequence (DNA): TGTGCCAGCAGCCTCCGCGGCGAATCCTACGAGCAGTACTTC. The gene calls are TRBV7-2 and TRBJ2-7; the D is unclear. The V gene lost 5 bases and the J gene lost 1 base, with 12 bases spanning the gap. The CDR3 runs 14 residues. The germline gives CDR1 SGHTA, CDR2 FQGNSA.

To note about this clonotype: A much larger clonotype is one base distant, so this may be a read error. This chain links TRBV11-2 with TRBJ2-5; maybe TRBD1 (5 bases). V gave up 5 bases and J gave up 5 bases, with 18 bases separating them. The CDR3 is 15 residues long. Per the germline V gene, CDR1 is SGHAT and CDR2 is FQNNGV. The chain's CDR3 is CASSRFPVPGETQYF. The CDR3 DNA reads as TGTGCCAGCAGCCGCTTCCCGGTCCCAGGGGAGACCCAGTACTTC.

On this clonotype: A much larger clone sits a single nucleotide away, making a read error possible. The chain is built from TRBV25-1 and TRBJ2-5; 11 bases match TRBD2. The CDR3 runs to 14 residues. Germline lookup yields CDR1 MGHDK and CDR2 SYGVNS. The CDR3 sequence: CASSGLAGQETQHF. The CDR3 DNA reads TGTGCCAGCAGTGGACTAGCGGGACAAGAGACCCAGCACTTC.

This clonotype was counted ten times or more. V is TRBV2 and J is TRBJ2-1; D is ambiguous. The germline gives CDR1 SNHLY, CDR2 FYNNEI. This CDR3 spans 15 amino acids. Trimming removed 0 bases at V and 0 bases at J, with 6 bases between. This CDR3 is CASSEAGNSYNEQFF. CDR3 bases: TGTGCCAGCAGTGAAGCGGGGAACTCCTACAATGAGCAGTTCTTC.

This clonotype was observed many times. The gene calls are TRBV20-1 and TRBJ2-7; TRBD1 matches 8 bases. There are 15 residues in the CDR3. Losses at the gene ends were 4 bases for V and 3 bases for J; bases not matched to a gene: 11. Germline lookup yields CDR1 DFQATT and CDR2 SNEGSKA (reference sequence). CDR3 loop: CSATTLDRDIYEQYF. The DNA of the CDR3 is TGCAGTGCTACAACCCTGGACAGGGATATCTACGAGCAGTACTTC.

The chain uses TRBV2 and TRBJ2-3; TRBD2 matches at 10 bases. Trimming took 5 bases from V and 2 from J; bases not matched to a gene: 13. This CDR3 has 18 residues. CDR1 and CDR2 (germline): SNHLY, FYNNEI. This CDR3 reads CASSWSSGSQVYTDTQYF. DNA of the CDR3: TGTGCCAGCAGTTGGTCTAGCGGGAGCCAGGTCTACACAGATACGCAGTATTTT. The whole variable domain, filled in from reference TRBV2 and TRBJ2-3, reads EPEVTQTPSHQVTQMGQEVILRCVPISNHLYFYWYRQILGQKVEFLVSFYNNEISEKSEIFDDQFSVERPDGSNFTLKIRSTKLEDSAMYFCASSWSSGSQVYTDTQYFGPGTRLTVL.

In its sample, this clonotype was seen a few times. J is TRBJ2-7 and V is TRBV18; the match to TRBD1 covers 8 bases. This CDR3 is built from 16 residues. Germline values: CDR1 KGHSH, CDR2 LQKENI. The V gene end was trimmed by 6 bases and the J gene end by 1 base; junction bases not matched to a gene: 11. DNA for the CDR3: TGTGCCAGCTCCGGACAGGGATCCCAAAGTTCCTACGAGCAGTACTTC. It yields the protein CASSGQGSQSSYEQYF.

This clonotype was seen many times. CDR3 in DNA: TGTGCCAGCAGCCCGGGAGGCCGGGGGAATGAGCAGTTCTTC. It codes for CASSPGGRGNEQFF. The chain carries TRBV6-1 and TRBJ2-1; 7 nucleotides match TRBD2. CDR3 length: 14 residues. V trimming: 6 bases; J trimming: 7 bases; junction bases outside the gene matches: 9. Germline CDR1 and CDR2: MNHNS and SASEGT.

This clonotype was counted at least ten times. The chain uses TRBV6-1 and TRBJ2-3; 9 bases map to TRBD2. The CDR3 contains 12 residues. Germline V gene sequence: CDR1 MNHNS, CDR2 SASEGT. The CDR3 here is CSSGANTDTQYF. In DNA form, the CDR3 reads TGTTCTAGCGGGGCGAACACAGATACGCAGTATTTT.

The gene calls are TRBV29-1 and TRBJ1-5; 9 bases map to TRBD1. Germline V gives CDR1 SQVTM, CDR2 ANQGSEA. V was pared by 7 bases and J by 3 bases, with 7 bases of the junction left unmatched. The CDR3 sequence is 14 residues long. For the CDR3, the DNA is TGCAGCGCTACCACAGGGGGCTCCAATCAGCCCCAGCATTTT. It yields the protein CSATTGGSNQPQHF.

Notes on this clonotype: It may be a read error: a sequence one base away is much more abundant. This CDR3 fails to terminate in the conserved phenylalanine or tryptophan, so it likely reflects a read error. The rearrangement joins TRBV11-3 to TRBJ2-1; no firm D call. Trimming stripped 3 bases from V and 2 bases from J, with 11 bases between. The CDR3 extends over 15 amino acids. The germline gives CDR1 SGHNT, CDR2 YENEEA. CDR3 sequence: CASSFGGSTYNEQFL. For the CDR3, the DNA is TGTGCCAGCAGCTTTGGCGGAAGTACCTACAATGAGCAGTTCCTC.

This clonotype was picked up a small number of times. This clone may be a read error of a much larger clone one base away. This chain connects TRBV12-3 or TRBV12-4 to TRBJ1-1; D might be TRBD1 (5 bases). The germline V and J ends were trimmed by 5 bases and 0 bases, with 10 bases remaining between them. The CDR3 loop spans 14 amino acids. CDR3 sequence reads: CASSLRELNTEAFF. The CDR3 DNA follows: TGTGCCAGCAGTCTCAGGGAGTTGAACACTGAAGCTTTCTTT.

In its sample, this clonotype was seen a few times. The chain combines TRBV18 with TRBJ1-4; no reliable D call. CDR1 is KGHSH and CDR2 is LQKENI in the germline V gene. Between the trimmed V and J ends, which lost 3 bases and 6 bases, there was a span of 14 bases. The CDR3 extends over 15 amino acids. The CDR3 is CASSPERTRDEKLFF. The CDR3 bases are TGTGCCAGCTCACCTGAAAGAACTAGGGATGAAAAACTGTTTTTT.

Comments on this clonotype: This may stem from a read error, because a much larger clone lies one nucleotide away. The rearrangement links TRBV7-2 to TRBJ2-7, with TRBD2 matching 10 bases. In germline, CDR1 is SGHTA, CDR2 FQGNSA. CDR3 size: 13 residues. CDR3 in DNA: TGTGCCAGCAGTTTTCTAGCGGGAGAAGAGCAGCACTTC. Protein sequence: CASSFLAGEEQHF.

At least ten counts were recorded for this clonotype. V usage is TRBV28 and J usage is TRBJ1-5, with D unclear. The V and J ends lost 3 bases and 1 base respectively, with 7 bases between them. CDR1 and CDR2 from the germline V gene are MDHEN and SYDVKM. This CDR3 is 14 amino acids long. This CDR3 is CASSLMQSNQPQHF. The CDR3 DNA follows: TGTGCCAGCAGTTTGATGCAGAGCAATCAGCCCCAGCATTTT.

This clonotype was detected a few times. The gene calls are TRBV9 and TRBJ2-3, with 8 bases identical to TRBD2. CDR1 is SGDLS, CDR2 YYNGEE, per germline. CDR3 length: 15 residues. V gave up 0 bases and J gave up 2 bases; unmatched junction bases: 2. CDR3 amino acids: CASSVAGRATDTQYF. The CDR3 region has the DNA TGTGCCAGCAGCGTAGCCGGGAGGGCCACAGATACGCAGTATTTT. Full variable domain (missing parts from reference TRBV9 and TRBJ2-3): DSGVTQTPKHLITATGQRVTLRCSPRSGDLSVYWYQQSLDQGLQFLIQYYNGEERAKGNILERFSAQQFPDLHSELNLSSLELGDSALYFCASSVAGRATDTQYFGPGTRLTVL.